This T cell receptor beta chain was sequenced in a study of PD-1 blockade in classical Hodgkin lymphoma. Using immunoSEQ multiplex PCR, the repertoire was profiled, and TCRdb retains in-frame clones only, with some absent. The data contain 15,000 or so clones, approximately 60% of them singletons. Comment on this clone: The antigen remains unidentified.

In every patient, relapse followed autologous stem cell transplantation, while exposure to brentuximab vedotin differed. CDR1 and CDR2 from the germline V gene are MNHNS and SASEGT. V lost 6 bases and J lost 2, with 14 bases in between. This CDR3 spans 15 amino acids. Regarding the study as a whole: Whatever underlies the repertoire differences (possibly disease activity or prior therapy) remains undefined. A significant rise in TCR diversity was seen by C4D1 for CD4+ cells but not for CD8+ cells.

The J gene is TRBJ1-5, the V gene TRBV6-1; D call uncertain. The sequencing used peripheral blood mononuclear cells (PBMCs), collected before the second cycle of nivolumab. The receptor was isolated from a human donor with classical Hodgkin lymphoma. The CDR3 protein is CASRATEIGNQPQHF. The CDR3, as DNA: TGTGCCAGCAGGGCGACGGAGATTGGCAATCAGCCCCAGCATTTT.